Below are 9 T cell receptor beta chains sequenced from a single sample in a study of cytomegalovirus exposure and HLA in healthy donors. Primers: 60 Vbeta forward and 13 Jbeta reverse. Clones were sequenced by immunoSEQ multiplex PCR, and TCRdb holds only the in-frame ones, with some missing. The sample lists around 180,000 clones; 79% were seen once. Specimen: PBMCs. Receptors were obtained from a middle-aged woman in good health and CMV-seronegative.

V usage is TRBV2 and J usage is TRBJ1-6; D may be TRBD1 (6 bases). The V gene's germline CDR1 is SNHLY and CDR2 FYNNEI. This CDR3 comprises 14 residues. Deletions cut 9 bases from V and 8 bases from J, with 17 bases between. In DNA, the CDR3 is TGTGCCAGGGGGGCAGTCCGGGCGGATTCACCCCTCCACTTT. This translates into CARGAVRADSPLHF.

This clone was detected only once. The CDR3 DNA is TGTGCCAGCAGCGAACGACAGGGCAGCACAGATACGCAGTATTTT. This sequence encodes CASSERQGSTDTQYF. The genes are TRBV9 and TRBJ2-3; 7 bases match TRBD1. The J segment lost 0 bases and the V segment lost 3 bases, leaving 4 bases of the junction unmatched. The germline CDR1 and CDR2 sequences are SGDLS and YYNGEE. This CDR3 is 15 amino acids long.

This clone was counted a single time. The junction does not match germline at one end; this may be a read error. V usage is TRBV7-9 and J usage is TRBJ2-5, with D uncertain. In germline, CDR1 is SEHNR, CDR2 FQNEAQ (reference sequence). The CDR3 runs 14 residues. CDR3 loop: CSSSTQVAQETQYF. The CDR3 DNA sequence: TGTTCCAGCAGCACTCAAGTAGCTCAAGAGACCCAGTACTTC.

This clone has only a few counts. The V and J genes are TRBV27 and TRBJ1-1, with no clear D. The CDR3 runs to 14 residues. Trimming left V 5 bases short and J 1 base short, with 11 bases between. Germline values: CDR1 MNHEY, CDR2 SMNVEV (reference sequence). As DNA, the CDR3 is TGTGCCAGCAGTCCACTTCACCAGAACACTGAAGCTTTCTTT. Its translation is CASSPLHQNTEAFF.

CDR3 in amino acids: CASSRTGEAYEQYF. CDR3 DNA sequence: TGTGCCAGCAGTCGAACAGGGGAGGCGTACGAGCAGTACTTC. The chain carries TRBV6-5 and TRBJ2-7; TRBD1 might be the D (7 bases). Trimming left V 5 bases short and J 4 bases short, with 15 bases between. Germline CDR1 and CDR2: MNHEY and SVGAGI. This CDR3 contains 14 residues.

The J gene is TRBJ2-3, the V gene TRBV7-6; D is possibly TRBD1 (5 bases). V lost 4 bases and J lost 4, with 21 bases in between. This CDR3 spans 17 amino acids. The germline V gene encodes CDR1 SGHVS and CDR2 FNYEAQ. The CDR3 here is CASSSNHRTLGPDTQYF. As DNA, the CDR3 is TGTGCCAGCAGCTCCAATCATAGGACATTGGGGCCAGATACGCAGTATTTT.

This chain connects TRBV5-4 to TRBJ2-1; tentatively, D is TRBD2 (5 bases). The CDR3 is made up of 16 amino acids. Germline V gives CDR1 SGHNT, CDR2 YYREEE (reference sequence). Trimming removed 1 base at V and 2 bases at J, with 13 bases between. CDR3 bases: TGTGCCAGCAGCTTGCGTGCGGGCGTTACCTACAATGAGCAGTTCTTC. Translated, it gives CASSLRAGVTYNEQFF.

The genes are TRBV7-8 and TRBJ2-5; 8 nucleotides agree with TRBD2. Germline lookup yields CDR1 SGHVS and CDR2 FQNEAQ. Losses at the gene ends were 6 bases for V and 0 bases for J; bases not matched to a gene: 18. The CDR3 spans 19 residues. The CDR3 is CASRLGGASGLLYQETQYF. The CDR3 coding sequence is TGTGCCAGCAGGCTAGGGGGGGCTAGCGGGTTGTTGTACCAAGAGACCCAGTACTTC. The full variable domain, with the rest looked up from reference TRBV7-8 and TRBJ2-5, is GAGVSQSPRYKVAKRGQDVALRCDPISGHVSLFWYQQALGQGPEFLTYFQNEAQLDKSGLPSDRFFAERPEGSVSTLKIQRTQQEDSAVYLCASRLGGASGLLYQETQYFGPGTRLLVL.

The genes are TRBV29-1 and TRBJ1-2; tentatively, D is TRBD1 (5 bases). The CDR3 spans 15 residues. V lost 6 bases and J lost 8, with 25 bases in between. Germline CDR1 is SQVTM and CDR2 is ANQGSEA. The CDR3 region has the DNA TGCAGCGTAGACAGTTCCGCCCTGGGTGCACGCGGCTACACCTTC. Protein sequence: CSVDSSALGARGYTF.